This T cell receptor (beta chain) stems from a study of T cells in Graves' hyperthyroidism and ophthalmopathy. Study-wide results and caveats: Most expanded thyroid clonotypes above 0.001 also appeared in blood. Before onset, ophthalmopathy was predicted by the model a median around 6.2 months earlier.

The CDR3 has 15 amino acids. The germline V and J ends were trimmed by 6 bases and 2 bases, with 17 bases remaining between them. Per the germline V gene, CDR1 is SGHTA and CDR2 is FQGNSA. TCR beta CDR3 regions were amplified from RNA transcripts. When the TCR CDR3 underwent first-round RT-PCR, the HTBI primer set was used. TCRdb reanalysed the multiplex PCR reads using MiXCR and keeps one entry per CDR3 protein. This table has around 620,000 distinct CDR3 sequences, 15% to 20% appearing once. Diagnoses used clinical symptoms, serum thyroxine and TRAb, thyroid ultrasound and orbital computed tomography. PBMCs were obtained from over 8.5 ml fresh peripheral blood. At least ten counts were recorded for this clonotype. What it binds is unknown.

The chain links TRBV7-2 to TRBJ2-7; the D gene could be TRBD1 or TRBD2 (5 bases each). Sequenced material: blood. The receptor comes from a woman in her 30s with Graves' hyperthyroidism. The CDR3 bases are TGTGCCAGCAGGTTAATCGGGACCCTTCCCTACGAGCAGTACTTC. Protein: CASRLIGTLPYEQYF.